The 27 T cell receptor beta chains below all came from one sample that was sequenced in a study of blood T cell repertoires in COVID-19 (dated by TCRdb to 2020 to 2021). Library creation used the immunoSEQ multiplex PCR assay. In its TCRdb copy, this immuneACCESS table keeps in-frame sequences only and misses some clones. Where compared with another copy, unresolved V genes explain less than half of these, and the others have no known cause. The sample includes some 150,000 clones, with 82% observed a single time. The leading ten clones occupy over 7.5% of the sample. Sequences were obtained from peripheral blood. These receptors were collected from a woman aged 70-85 years with acute or convalescent COVID-19.

On this clone: This same CDR3 is encoded by further DNA sequences in the sample. J is TRBJ2-7 and V is TRBV18; D not certain. There are 12 residues in the CDR3. Trimming cost V 6 bases and J 1 base, with 7 bases left between them. From germline, CDR1 is KGHSH and CDR2 LQKENI. The DNA for the CDR3 is TGTGCCAGCTCCCCCTCGTCCTACGAGCAGTACTTC. It translates to CASSPSSYEQYF. The variable domain in full, completed from reference TRBV18 and TRBJ2-7, reads NAGVMQNPRHLVRRRGQEARLRCSPMKGHSHVYWYRQLPEEGLKFMVYLQKENIIDESGMPKERFSAEFPKEGPSILRIQQVVRGDSAAYFCASSPSSYEQYFGPGTRLTVT.

The CDR3 sequence: CASSTCLGQRGLTGELFF. CDR3 bases: TGTGCCAGCAGCACCTGTCTCGGCCAGCGGGGTCTCACCGGGGAGCTGTTTTTT. The gene calls are TRBV21-1 and TRBJ2-2; TRBD2 is the table's D call, not checked against the DNA. TRBV21-1 is tagged as a pseudogene. The CDR3 covers 18 residues.

In DNA form, the CDR3 reads TGTGCCAGCAGCTTTACAGGGGGCGGTGGAAACACCATATATTTT. Amino acids: CASSFTGGGGNTIYF. This chain joins TRBV7-2 and TRBJ1-3; TRBD1 agrees at 9 bases. The CDR3 consists of 15 residues. J gave up 3 bases and V 3 bases, and 3 bases lay outside the gene matches. Germline CDR1 and CDR2: SGHTA and FQGNSA.

The genes are TRBV5-1 and TRBJ2-2; 8 bases are shared with TRBD2. CDR1 and CDR2 from the germline V gene are SGHRS and YFSETQ. The CDR3 totals 15 residues. After removal of 5 bases from V and 5 bases from J, the junction contained 8 bases not matched to a gene. The CDR3 protein is CASSEREGVTGELFF. The CDR3 bases are TGCGCCAGCAGTGAACGGGAGGGAGTAACCGGGGAGCTGTTTTTT.

This chain connects TRBV19 to TRBJ1-6, with D possibly being TRBD1 (5 bases). Looked up from germline, CDR1 is LNHDA and CDR2 is SQIVND (reference sequence). The CDR3 runs to 16 residues. The V and J ends lost 5 bases and 0 bases respectively, with 11 bases between them. The CDR3 spells CASSRTGGSYNSPLHF. The CDR3 nucleotides read TGTGCCAGTAGTCGTACGGGGGGCTCCTATAATTCACCCCTCCACTTT.

This clone was seen only once. The chain joins TRBV19 to TRBJ1-2, with D possibly matching TRBD1 (5 bases). The CDR3 spans 12 residues. Looked up from germline, CDR1 is LNHDA and CDR2 is SQIVND (reference sequence). Deletions cut 4 bases from V and 5 bases from J, with 8 bases between. The CDR3 bases are TGTGCCAGTAGTAGACAGTCATATGGCTACACCTTC. Translated, it gives CASSRQSYGYTF.

This clone was picked up one time. The chain has TRBV15 and TRBJ2-7; TRBD1 might be the D (7 bases). V lost 1 base, J lost 7 bases, and 11 bases lay in between. CDR3 length equals 13 residues. CDR1 and CDR2 (germline): LNHNV, YYDKDF (reference sequence). The CDR3 protein is CATSRATGREQYF. DNA of the CDR3: TGTGCCACCAGCAGAGCGACAGGGAGGGAGCAGTACTTC.

In its sample, this clone was seen a few times. The CDR3, as DNA: TGTGCCAGTAGAGCAGGGATTAGCAATCAGCCCCAGCATTTT. As protein: CASRAGISNQPQHF. J is TRBJ1-5 and V is TRBV19; TRBD1 might be the D (5 bases). CDR1 is LNHDA and CDR2 is SQIVND in the germline V gene (reference sequence). The V and J ends lost 6 bases and 0 bases respectively, with 9 bases between them. The CDR3 runs 14 residues.

V is TRBV11-3 and J is TRBJ1-4; 10 bases agree with TRBD1. Germline lookup yields CDR1 SGHNT and CDR2 YENEEA. CDR3 size: 15 residues. V trimming: 2 bases; J trimming: 9 bases; junction bases outside the gene matches: 6. The CDR3 nucleotides read TGTGCCAGCAGCTTACGGGACAGGGGTGGTAAAAAACTGTTTTTT. It specifies CASSLRDRGGKKLFF.

The chain joins TRBV29-1 to TRBJ1-2; TRBD1 matches 10 bases. V trimming: 6 bases; J trimming: 3 bases; junction bases outside the gene matches: 4. Germline values: CDR1 SQVTM, CDR2 ANQGSEA. This CDR3 spans 13 amino acids. The CDR3 DNA follows: TGCAGCGTGATGACAGGGGGCGACTATGGCTACACCTTC. This codes for CSVMTGGDYGYTF. The variable domain in full, completed from reference TRBV29-1 and TRBJ1-2, reads SAVISQKPSRDICQRGTSLTIQCQVDSQVTMMFWYRQQPGQSLTLIATANQGSEATYESGFVIDKFPISRPNLTFSTLTVSNMSPEDSSIYLCSVMTGGDYGYTFGSGTRLTVV.

This rearrangement joins TRBV20-1 to TRBJ2-3; D uncertain. The CDR3 runs to 11 residues. Germline V CDR1 and CDR2: DFQATT, SNEGSKA (reference sequence). The V end lost 6 bases, the J end lost 5 bases, and 9 bases lay between the germline ends. CDR3 in amino acids: CSATPRDTQYF. For the CDR3, the DNA is TGCAGTGCCACACCCCGAGATACGCAGTATTTT.

The chain links TRBV24-1 to TRBJ2-1; 8 nucleotides line up with TRBD2. Germline V gives CDR1 KGHDR, CDR2 SFDVKD. The CDR3 loop spans 19 amino acids. The V gene end was trimmed by 5 bases and the J gene end by 1 base; junction bases not matched to a gene: 15. CDR3 DNA sequence: TGTGCCACCAGTGCCACCGGGACTAGGAAGGCTCAGTCCTACAATGAGCAGTTCTTC. This gives the protein CATSATGTRKAQSYNEQFF.

CDR3: CAWSLAQSSYNEQFF. CDR3 sequence (DNA): TGTGCCTGGAGTTTAGCGCAGAGCTCCTACAATGAGCAGTTCTTC. This sequence joins TRBV30 and TRBJ2-1, with D maybe TRBD2 (5 bases). V was pared by 2 bases and J by 0 bases, with 11 bases between. The CDR3 is 15 residues long. Per germline, CDR1 GTSNPN and CDR2 SVGIG (reference sequence).

The V gene is TRBV7-2, the J gene TRBJ1-3; no clear D gene. Trimming removed 2 bases at V and 2 bases at J, with 10 bases between. In germline, CDR1 is SGHTA, CDR2 FQGNSA. The CDR3 covers 15 residues. In nucleotides, the CDR3 is TGTGCCAGCAGCTTATTCCCGGGAACTGGAAACACCATATATTTT. It translates to CASSLFPGTGNTIYF.

This chain joins TRBV5-4 and TRBJ2-3, with 10 bases identical to TRBD1. The CDR3 extends over 17 amino acids. Looked up from germline, CDR1 is SGHNT and CDR2 is YYREEE (reference sequence). V lost 0 bases, J lost 2 bases, and 6 bases stayed unmatched. The CDR3 DNA follows: TGTGCCAGCAGCTTGGGAAGGACAGGGGGTCCCACAGATACGCAGTATTTT. Its protein is CASSLGRTGGPTDTQYF.

The rearrangement joins TRBV7-2 to TRBJ2-7; 7 bases agree with TRBD1. CDR1 is SGHTA, CDR2 FQGNSA, per germline. After removal of 5 bases from V and 3 bases from J, the junction contained 10 bases not matched to a gene. The CDR3 runs 15 residues. The CDR3 spells CASSVYRGSLYEQYF. The DNA for the CDR3 is TGTGCCAGCAGCGTTTACAGGGGATCCCTCTACGAGCAGTACTTC.

The rearrangement links TRBV5-6 to TRBJ2-1; TRBD1 agrees at 9 bases. The germline gives CDR1 SGHDT, CDR2 YYEEEE. The CDR3 length is 15 residues. Germline trimming cut 4 bases from V and 1 base from J; bases unmatched to any gene: 3. CDR3 sequence: CASSADRGSYNEQFF. In DNA form, the CDR3 reads TGTGCCAGCAGCGCAGACAGGGGGTCCTACAATGAGCAGTTCTTC.

The CDR3 DNA follows: TGCAGCGCCTCCATGGGACAGGGAGTCACCGGGGAGCTGTTTTTT. Protein sequence: CSASMGQGVTGELFF. The chain links TRBV29-1 to TRBJ2-2, with 9 nucleotides matching TRBD1. Germline trimming cut 7 bases from V and 4 bases from J; bases unmatched to any gene: 10. Germline V lookup: CDR1 SQVTM, CDR2 ANQGSEA. CDR3 size: 15 residues.

This clone has just a few counts. This rearrangement joins TRBV5-1 to TRBJ2-5, with a possible D match to TRBD1 (6 bases). V was shortened by 4 bases and J by 5 bases, with 15 bases between the two germline ends. Germline V CDR1 and CDR2: SGHRS, YFSETQ. This CDR3 comprises 14 residues. The CDR3: CASSPTGLRETQYF. The DNA of the CDR3 is TGCGCCAGCAGCCCGACAGGTTTGAGGGAGACCCAGTACTTC.

V is TRBV6-2 or TRBV6-3 and J is TRBJ2-1, with D perhaps matching TRBD1 (6 bases). V was pared by 6 bases and J by 7 bases, with 10 bases between. The CDR3 runs to 12 residues. The germline V gene encodes CDR1 MNHEY and CDR2 SVGEGT. The CDR3 region has the DNA TGTGCCAGCAGCCTACAGGGAAATGAGCAGTTCTTC. Translating gives CASSLQGNEQFF.

V is TRBV11-3 and J is TRBJ2-2; D not resolved. Trimming cost V 4 bases and J 3 bases, with 12 bases left between them. The CDR3 runs 15 residues. Per the germline V gene, CDR1 is SGHNT and CDR2 is YENEEA. The CDR3 protein is CASSSSGTHTGELFF. The CDR3 DNA reads as TGTGCCAGCAGCTCCTCTGGTACTCACACCGGGGAGCTGTTTTTT.

The chain has TRBV19 and TRBJ2-7, with TRBD1 identical over 7 bases. J was trimmed by 0 bases and V by 6 bases; bases with no gene match: 11. This CDR3 spans 16 amino acids. The germline V gene has CDR1 LNHDA and CDR2 SQIVND (reference sequence). The CDR3 DNA reads TGTGCCAGTAGACCGGGGACAGCTCGGAGCTCCTACGAGCAGTACTTC. Its translation is CASRPGTARSSYEQYF.

The chain recombines TRBV18 with TRBJ1-5; TRBD1 matches 7 bases. V dropped 5 bases and J dropped 0; count of bases not matched to a gene: 7. The germline gives CDR1 KGHSH, CDR2 LQKENI. The CDR3 consists of 16 residues. CDR3 coding DNA: TGTGCCAGCTCAGGACTACAGGGGAATAGCAATCAGCCCCAGCATTTT. Translated, it gives CASSGLQGNSNQPQHF.

The chain recombines TRBV19 with TRBJ2-5; D call uncertain. CDR1 is LNHDA, CDR2 SQIVND, per germline (reference sequence). This CDR3 is 11 amino acids long. V lost 3 bases to trimming and J lost 5 bases, with 4 bases between them. Here the CDR3 DNA reads TGTGCCAGTAGTATTATGGAGACCCAGTACTTC. Amino acid sequence: CASSIMETQYF.

This clone has a single count. The V and J genes are TRBV7-3 and TRBJ2-1; D is perhaps TRBD2 (6 bases). The V gene's germline CDR1 is SGHTA and CDR2 FQGTGA. This CDR3 is built from 15 residues. V was clipped by 5 bases and J by 6 bases, with 17 bases between them. The CDR3 nucleotides read TGTGCCAGCAGCCGAGTAGCGGCGGTAGTCAATGAGCAGTTCTTC. This gives the protein CASSRVAAVVNEQFF.

This clone was found once. J is TRBJ1-4 and V is TRBV7-9; TRBD1 matches 7 bases. This CDR3 is built from 14 residues. CDR1 is SEHNR and CDR2 is FQNEAQ in the germline V gene (reference sequence). V shed 2 bases, J shed 7 bases, and the junction held 4 bases outside the gene matches. Written as DNA, the CDR3 is TGTGCCAGCAGCTTACAGGGGGGTTCTGAAAAACTGTTTTTT. Translation gives CASSLQGGSEKLFF.

The chain recombines TRBV7-2 with TRBJ2-7, with D possibly being TRBD1 (6 bases). The CDR3 loop spans 13 amino acids. V gave up 5 bases and J gave up 2 bases, with 10 bases separating them. Germline CDR1 SGHTA, CDR2 FQGNSA. CDR3 residues: CASSTTGPYEQYF. The CDR3 DNA follows: TGTGCCAGCAGCACAACAGGGCCCTACGAGCAGTACTTC.